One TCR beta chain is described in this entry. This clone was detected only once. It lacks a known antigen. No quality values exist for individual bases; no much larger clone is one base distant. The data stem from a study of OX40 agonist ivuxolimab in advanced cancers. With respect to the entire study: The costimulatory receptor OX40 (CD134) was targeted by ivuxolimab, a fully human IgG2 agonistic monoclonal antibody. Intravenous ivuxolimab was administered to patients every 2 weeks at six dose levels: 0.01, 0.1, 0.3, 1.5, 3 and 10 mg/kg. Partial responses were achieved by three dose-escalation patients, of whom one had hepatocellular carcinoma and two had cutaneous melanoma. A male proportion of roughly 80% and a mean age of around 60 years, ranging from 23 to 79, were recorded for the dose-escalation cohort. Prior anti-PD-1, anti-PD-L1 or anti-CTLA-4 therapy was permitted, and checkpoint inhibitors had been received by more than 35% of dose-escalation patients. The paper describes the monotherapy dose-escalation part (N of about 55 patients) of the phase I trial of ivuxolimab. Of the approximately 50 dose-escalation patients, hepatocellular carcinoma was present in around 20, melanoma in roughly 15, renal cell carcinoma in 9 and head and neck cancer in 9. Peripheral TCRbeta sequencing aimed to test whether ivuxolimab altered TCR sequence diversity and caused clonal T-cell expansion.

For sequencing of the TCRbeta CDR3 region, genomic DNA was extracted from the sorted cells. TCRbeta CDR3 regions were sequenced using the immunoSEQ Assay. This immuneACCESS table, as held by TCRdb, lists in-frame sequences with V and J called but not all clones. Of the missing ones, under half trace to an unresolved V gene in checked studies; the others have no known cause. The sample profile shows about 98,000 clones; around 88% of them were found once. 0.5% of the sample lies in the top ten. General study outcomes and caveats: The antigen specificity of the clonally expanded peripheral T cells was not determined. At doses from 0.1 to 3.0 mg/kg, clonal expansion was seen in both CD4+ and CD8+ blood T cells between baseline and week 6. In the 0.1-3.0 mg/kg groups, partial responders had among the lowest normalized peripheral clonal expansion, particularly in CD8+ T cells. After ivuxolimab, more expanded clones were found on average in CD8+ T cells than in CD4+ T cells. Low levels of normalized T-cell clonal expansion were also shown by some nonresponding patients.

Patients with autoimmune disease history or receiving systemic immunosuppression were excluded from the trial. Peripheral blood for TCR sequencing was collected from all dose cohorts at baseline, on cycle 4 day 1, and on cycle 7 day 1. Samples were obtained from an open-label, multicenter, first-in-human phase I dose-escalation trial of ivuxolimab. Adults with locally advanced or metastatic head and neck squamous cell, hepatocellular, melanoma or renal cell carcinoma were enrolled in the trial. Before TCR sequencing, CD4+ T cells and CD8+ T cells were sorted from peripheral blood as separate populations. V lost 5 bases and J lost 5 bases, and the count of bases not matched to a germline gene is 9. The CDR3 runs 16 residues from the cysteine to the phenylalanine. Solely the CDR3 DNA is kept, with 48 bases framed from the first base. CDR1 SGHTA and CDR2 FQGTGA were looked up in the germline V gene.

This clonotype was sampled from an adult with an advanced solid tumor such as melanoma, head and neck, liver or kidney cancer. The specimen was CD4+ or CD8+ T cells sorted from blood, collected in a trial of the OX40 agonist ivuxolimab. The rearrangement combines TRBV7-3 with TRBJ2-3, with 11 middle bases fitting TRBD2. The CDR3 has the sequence CASSPTSGTVRDTQYF. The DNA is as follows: TGTGCCAGCAGCCCGACTAGCGGGACCGTCCGAGATACGCAGTATTTT.